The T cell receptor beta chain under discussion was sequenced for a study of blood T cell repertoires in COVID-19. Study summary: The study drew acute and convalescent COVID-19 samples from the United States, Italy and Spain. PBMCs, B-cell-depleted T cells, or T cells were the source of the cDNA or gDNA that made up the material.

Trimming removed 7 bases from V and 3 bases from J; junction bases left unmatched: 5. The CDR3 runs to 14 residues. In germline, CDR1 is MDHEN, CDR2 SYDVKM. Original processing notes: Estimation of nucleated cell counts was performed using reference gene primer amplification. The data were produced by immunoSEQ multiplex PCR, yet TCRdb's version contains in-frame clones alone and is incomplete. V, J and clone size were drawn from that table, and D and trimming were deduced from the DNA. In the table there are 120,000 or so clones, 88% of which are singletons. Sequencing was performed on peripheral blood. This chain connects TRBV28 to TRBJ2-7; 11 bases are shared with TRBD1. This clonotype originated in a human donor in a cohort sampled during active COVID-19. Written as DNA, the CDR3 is TGTGCCAGCACCCCGGACAGGGGGCACTACGAGCAGTACTTC. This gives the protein CASTPDRGHYEQYF.